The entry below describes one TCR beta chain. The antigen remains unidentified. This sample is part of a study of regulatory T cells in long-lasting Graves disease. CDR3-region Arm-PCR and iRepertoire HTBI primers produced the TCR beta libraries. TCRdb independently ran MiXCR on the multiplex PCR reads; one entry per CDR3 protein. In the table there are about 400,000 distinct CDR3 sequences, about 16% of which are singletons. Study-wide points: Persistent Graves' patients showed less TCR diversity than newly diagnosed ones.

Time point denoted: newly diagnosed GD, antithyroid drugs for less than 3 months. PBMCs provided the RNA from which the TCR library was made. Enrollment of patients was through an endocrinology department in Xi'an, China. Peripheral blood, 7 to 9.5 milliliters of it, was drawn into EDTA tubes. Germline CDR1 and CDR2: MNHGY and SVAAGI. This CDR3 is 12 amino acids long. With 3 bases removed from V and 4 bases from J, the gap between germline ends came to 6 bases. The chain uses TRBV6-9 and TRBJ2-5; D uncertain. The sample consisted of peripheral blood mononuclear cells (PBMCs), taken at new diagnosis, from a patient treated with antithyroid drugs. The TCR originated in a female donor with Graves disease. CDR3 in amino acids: CASSYAGETQYF. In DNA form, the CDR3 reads TGTGCCAGCAGTTACGCAGGAGAGACCCAGTACTTC.